This T cell receptor beta chain appears in the sequencing data of a study of cytomegalovirus exposure and HLA in healthy donors. Regarding the study as a whole: Fewer N-insertions (relative to the 666-donor mean) were reportedly seen in an Asian-associated ancestry cluster in a later analysis. As a later analysis showed, several of the most significant clusters appeared to be linked to common viral pathogens.

Concerning this clone itself: The antigen remains undetermined.

In germline, CDR1 is MNHEY, CDR2 SVGAGI. Trimming cost V 4 bases and J 7 bases; bases outside gene matches: 5. The CDR3 is 14 residues long. PCR amplification relied on 60 Vbeta primers (plus 13 Jbeta primers). Clones were read by immunoSEQ multiplex PCR, and TCRdb kept only the in-frame ones, dropping some. The repertoire holds 110,000 to 150,000 clones, with around 79% as singletons. Nominally healthy donors provided the samples, though records likely missed some immune exposures. This sequence was found in a woman between 25 and 40 years old in good health and CMV-seronegative. The sample comprised PBMCs. The chain couples TRBV6-5 to TRBJ1-4; 8 bases are shared with TRBD1. This chain's CDR3 is CASSFGQGREKLFF. The CDR3 DNA reads as TGTGCCAGCAGTTTTGGACAGGGTCGTGAAAAACTGTTTTTT.